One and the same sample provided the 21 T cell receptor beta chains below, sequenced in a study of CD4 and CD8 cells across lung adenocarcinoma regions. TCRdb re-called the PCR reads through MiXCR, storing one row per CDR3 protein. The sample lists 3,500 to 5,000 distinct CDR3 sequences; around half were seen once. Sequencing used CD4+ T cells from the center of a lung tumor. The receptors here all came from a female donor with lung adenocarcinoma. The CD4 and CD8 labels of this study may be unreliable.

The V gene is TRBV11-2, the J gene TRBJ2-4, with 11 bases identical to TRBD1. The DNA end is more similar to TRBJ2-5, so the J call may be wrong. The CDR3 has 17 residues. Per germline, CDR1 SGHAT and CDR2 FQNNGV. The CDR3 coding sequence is TGTGCCAGCAGCTTAGTTGGGACAGGGGGAGGGCAAGAGACCCAGTACTTC. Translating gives CASSLVGTGGGQETQYF.

The CDR3 spells CASSPELAGVGYNEQFF. CDR3 DNA sequence: TGTGCCAGCAGTCCAGAACTAGCGGGAGTAGGATACAATGAGCAGTTCTTC. This rearrangement joins TRBV27 to TRBJ2-1; 11 nucleotides match TRBD2. The CDR3 is 17 residues long. J lost 4 bases, V lost 5 bases, and 10 bases had no gene match. Germline V gives CDR1 MNHEY, CDR2 SMNVEV (reference sequence).

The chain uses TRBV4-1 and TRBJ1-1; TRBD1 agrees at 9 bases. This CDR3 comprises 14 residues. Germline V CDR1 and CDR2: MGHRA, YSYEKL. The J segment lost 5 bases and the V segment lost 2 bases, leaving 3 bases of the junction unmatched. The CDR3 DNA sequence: TGCGCCAGCAGCCAATATGGGACAGGGACTGAAGCTTTCTTT. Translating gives CASSQYGTGTEAFF.

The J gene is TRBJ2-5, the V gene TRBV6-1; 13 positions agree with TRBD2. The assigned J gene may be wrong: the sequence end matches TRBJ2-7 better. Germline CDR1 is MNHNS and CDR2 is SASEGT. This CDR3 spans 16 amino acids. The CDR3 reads CASSKTSGGAVYEQYF. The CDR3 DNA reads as TGTGCCAGCAGTAAAACTAGCGGGGGGGCCGTTTACGAGCAGTACTTC.

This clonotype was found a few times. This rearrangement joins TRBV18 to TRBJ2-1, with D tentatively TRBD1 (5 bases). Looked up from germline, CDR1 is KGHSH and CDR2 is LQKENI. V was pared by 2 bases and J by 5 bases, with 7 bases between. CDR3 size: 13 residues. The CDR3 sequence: CASSPVRDNEQFF. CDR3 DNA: TGTGCCAGCTCACCAGTCAGGGACAATGAGCAGTTCTTC.

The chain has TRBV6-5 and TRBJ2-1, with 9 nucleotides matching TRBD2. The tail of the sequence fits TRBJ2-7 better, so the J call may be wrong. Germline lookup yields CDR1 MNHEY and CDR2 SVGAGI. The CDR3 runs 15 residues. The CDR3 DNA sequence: TGTGCCAGCAGTTTTGGGGGTCCAGCGGGAGGCGAGCAGTACTTC. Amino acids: CASSFGGPAGGEQYF.

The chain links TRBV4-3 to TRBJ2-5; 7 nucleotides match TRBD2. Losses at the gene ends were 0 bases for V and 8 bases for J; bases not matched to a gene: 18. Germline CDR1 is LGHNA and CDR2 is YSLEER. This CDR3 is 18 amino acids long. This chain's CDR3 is CASSQEPGGGGEGITQYF. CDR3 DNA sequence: TGCGCCAGCAGCCAAGAACCTGGCGGCGGGGGAGAGGGGATAACCCAGTACTTC.

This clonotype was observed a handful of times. DNA of the CDR3: TGTGCCATCATGCCGACAGGGGGAACCTCTAACGAGCAGTACTTC. Translation gives CAIMPTGGTSNEQYF. The chain couples TRBV10-3 to TRBJ2-7; TRBD1 matches at 9 bases. CDR1 and CDR2 from the germline V gene are ENHRY and SYGVKD. The CDR3 consists of 15 residues. J was trimmed by 5 bases and V by 7 bases; bases with no gene match: 12.

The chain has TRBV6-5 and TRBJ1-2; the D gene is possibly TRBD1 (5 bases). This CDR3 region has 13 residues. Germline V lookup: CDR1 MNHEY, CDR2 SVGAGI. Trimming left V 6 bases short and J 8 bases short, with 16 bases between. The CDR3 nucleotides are TGTGCCAGCAGCTACAGGAACTCTAGGGGCTACACCTTC. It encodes CASSYRNSRGYTF.

CDR3 region: CASSTPRRTTEAFF. The CDR3 bases are TGTGCCAGCAGTACCCCCCGACGGACCACTGAAGCTTTCTTT. The chain links TRBV6-1 to TRBJ1-1; D ambiguous. With 5 bases removed from V and 4 bases from J, the gap between germline ends came to 14 bases. The V gene's germline CDR1 is MNHNS and CDR2 SASEGT. This CDR3 is 14 amino acids long.

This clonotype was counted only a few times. The CDR3 here is CASSETGYGYTF. DNA of the CDR3: TGTGCCAGCAGCGAGACAGGATATGGCTACACCTTC. V and J are TRBV6-2 or TRBV6-3 and TRBJ1-2; TRBD1 is a possible D gene (6 bases). CDR1 and CDR2 (germline): MNHEY, SVGEGT. The CDR3 runs 12 residues. Trimming stripped 6 bases from V and 5 bases from J, with 10 bases between.

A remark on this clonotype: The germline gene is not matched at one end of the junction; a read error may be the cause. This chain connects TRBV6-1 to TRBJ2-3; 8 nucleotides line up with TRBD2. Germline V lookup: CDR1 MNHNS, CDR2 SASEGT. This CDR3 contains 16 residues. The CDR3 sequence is CASSETYGGGKDTQYF. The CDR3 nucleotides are TGTGCCAGCAGTGAAACCTACGGGGGGGGCAAAGATACGCAGTATTTC.

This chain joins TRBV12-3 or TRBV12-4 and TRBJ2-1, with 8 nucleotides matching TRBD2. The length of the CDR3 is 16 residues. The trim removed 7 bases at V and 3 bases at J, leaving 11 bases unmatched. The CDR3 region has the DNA TGTGCCAGCACCCCGCTTAGCGGGAAGGACTACAATGAGCAGTTCTTC. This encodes CASTPLSGKDYNEQFF.

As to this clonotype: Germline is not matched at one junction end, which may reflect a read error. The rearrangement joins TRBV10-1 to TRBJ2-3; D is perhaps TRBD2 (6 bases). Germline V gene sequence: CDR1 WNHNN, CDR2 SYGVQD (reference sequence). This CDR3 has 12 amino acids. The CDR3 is CARRGTKNTQYF. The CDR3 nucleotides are TGCGCGAGGAGGGGTACCAAAAACACTCAGTATTTC.

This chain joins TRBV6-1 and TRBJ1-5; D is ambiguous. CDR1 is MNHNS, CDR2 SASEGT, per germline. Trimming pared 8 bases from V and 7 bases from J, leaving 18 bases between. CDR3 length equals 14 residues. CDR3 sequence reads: CASRVGDKGQPQHF. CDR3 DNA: TGTGCCAGCCGGGTCGGGGATAAGGGCCAGCCCCAGCATTTT.

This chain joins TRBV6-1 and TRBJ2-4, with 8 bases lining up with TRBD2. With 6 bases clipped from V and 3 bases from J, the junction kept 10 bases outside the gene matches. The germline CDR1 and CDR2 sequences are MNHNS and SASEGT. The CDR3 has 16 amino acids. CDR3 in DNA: TGTGCCAGCAGGCGGCTCGCGGGGGGAGACAAAAACATTCAGTACTTC. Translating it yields CASRRLAGGDKNIQYF.

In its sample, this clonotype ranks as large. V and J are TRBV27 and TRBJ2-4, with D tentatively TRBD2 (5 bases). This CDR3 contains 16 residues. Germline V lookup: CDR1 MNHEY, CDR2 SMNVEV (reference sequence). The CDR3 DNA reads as TGTGCGTATAGAGGTGAGAGGGAACGTGCCAAAAACATTCAGTACTTC. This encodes CAYRGERERAKNIQYF.

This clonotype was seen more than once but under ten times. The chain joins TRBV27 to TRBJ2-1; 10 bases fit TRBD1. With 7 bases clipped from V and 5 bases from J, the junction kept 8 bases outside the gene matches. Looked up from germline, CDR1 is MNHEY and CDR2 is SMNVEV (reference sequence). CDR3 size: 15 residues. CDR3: CASNPGTGVHNEQFF. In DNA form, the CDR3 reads TGTGCCAGCAATCCCGGGACAGGGGTTCACAATGAGCAGTTCTTC.

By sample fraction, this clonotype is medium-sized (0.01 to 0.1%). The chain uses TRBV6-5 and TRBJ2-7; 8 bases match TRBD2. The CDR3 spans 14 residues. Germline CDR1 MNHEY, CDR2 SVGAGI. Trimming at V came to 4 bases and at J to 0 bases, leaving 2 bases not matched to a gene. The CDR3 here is CASSSTSGSYEQYF. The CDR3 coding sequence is TGTGCCAGCAGTTCCACTAGCGGCTCCTACGAGCAGTACTTC.

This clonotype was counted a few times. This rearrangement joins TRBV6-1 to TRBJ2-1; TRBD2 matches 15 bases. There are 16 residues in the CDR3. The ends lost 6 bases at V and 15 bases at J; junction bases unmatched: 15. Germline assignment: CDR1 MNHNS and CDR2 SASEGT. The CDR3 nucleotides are TGTGCCAGCAGACCTAGCGGACTAGCGGGAGGGTACTCACTGTTCTTC. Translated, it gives CASRPSGLAGGYSLFF.

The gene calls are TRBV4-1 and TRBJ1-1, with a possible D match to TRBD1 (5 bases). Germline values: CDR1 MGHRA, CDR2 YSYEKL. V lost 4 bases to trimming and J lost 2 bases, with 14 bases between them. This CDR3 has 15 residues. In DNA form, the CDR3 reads TGCGCCAGCAGCCGACCTACAGGATTCAACACTGAAGCTTTCTTT. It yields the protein CASSRPTGFNTEAFF.